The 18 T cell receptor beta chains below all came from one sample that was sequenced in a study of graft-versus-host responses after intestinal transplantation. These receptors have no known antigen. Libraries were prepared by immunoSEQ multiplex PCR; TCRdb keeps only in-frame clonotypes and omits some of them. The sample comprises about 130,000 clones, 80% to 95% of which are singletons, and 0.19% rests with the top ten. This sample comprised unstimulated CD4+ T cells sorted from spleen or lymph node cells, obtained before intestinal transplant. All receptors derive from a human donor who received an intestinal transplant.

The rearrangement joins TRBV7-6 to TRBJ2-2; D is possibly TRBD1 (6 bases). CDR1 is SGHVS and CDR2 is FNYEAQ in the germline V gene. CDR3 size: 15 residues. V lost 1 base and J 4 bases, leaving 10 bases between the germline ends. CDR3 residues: CASSLGTVGTGELFF. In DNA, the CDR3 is TGTGCCAGCAGCTTAGGGACAGTGGGCACCGGGGAGCTGTTTTTT. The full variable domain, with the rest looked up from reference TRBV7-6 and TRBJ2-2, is GAGVSQSPRYKVTKRGQDVALRCDPISGHVSLYWYRQALGQGPEFLTYFNYEAQQDKSGLPNDRFSAERPEGSISTLTIQRTEQRDSAMYRCASSLGTVGTGELFFGEGSRLTVL.

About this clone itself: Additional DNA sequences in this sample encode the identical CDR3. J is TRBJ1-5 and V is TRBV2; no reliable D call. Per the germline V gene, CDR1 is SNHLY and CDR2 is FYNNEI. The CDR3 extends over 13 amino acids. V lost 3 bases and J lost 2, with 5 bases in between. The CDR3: CASSDGGNQPQHF. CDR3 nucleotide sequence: TGTGCCAGCAGTGACGGGGGCAATCAGCCCCAGCATTTT. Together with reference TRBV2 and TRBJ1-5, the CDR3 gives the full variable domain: EPEVTQTPSHQVTQMGQEVILRCVPISNHLYFYWYRQILGQKVEFLVSFYNNEISEKSEIFDDQFSVERPDGSNFTLKIRSTKLEDSAMYFCASSDGGNQPQHFGDGTRLSIL.

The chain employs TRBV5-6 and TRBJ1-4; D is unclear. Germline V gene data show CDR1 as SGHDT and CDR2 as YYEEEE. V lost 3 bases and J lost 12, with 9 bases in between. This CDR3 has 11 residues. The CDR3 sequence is CASSSPRELFF. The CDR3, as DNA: TGTGCCAGCAGCTCCCCCCGGGAACTGTTTTTT.

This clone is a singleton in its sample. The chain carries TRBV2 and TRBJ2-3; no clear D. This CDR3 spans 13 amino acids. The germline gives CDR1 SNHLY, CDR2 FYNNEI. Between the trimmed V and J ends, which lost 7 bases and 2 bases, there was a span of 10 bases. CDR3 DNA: TGTGCCAGCATTAGAGGACCCACAGATACGCAGTATTTT. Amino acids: CASIRGPTDTQYF.

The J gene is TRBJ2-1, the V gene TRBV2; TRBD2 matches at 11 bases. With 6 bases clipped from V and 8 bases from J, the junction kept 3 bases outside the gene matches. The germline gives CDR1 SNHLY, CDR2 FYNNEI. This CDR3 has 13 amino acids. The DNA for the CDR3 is TGTGCCAGCAGGGATAGCGGGAGGGATGAGCAGTTCTTC. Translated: CASRDSGRDEQFF. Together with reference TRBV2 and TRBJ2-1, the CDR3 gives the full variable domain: EPEVTQTPSHQVTQMGQEVILRCVPISNHLYFYWYRQILGQKVEFLVSFYNNEISEKSEIFDDQFSVERPDGSNFTLKIRSTKLEDSAMYFCASRDSGRDEQFFGPGTRLTVL.

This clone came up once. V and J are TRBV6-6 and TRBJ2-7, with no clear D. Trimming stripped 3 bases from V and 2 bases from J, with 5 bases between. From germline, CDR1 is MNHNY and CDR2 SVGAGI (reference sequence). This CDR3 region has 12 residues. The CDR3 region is CASSYGPYEQYF. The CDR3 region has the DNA TGTGCCAGCAGTTATGGACCCTACGAGCAGTACTTC.

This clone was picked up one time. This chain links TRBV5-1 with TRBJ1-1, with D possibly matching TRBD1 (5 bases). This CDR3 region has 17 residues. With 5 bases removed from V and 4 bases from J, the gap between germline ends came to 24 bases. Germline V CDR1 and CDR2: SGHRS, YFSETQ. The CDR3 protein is CASSWRGRPWSFTEAFF. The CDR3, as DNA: TGCGCCAGCAGTTGGAGGGGTAGACCGTGGAGTTTCACTGAAGCTTTCTTT. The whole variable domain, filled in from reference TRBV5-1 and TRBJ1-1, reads KAGVTQTPRYLIKTRGQQVTLSCSPISGHRSVSWYQQTPGQGLQFLFEYFSETQRNKGNFPGRFSGRQFSNSRSEMNVSTLELGDSALYLCASSWRGRPWSFTEAFFGQGTRLTVV.

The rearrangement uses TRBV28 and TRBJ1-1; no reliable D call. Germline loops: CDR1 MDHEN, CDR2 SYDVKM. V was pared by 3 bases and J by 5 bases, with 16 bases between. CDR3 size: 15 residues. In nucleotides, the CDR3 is TGTGCCAGCAGTTTGCGCCGCCGGGGTTGGACTGAAGCTTTCTTT. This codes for CASSLRRRGWTEAFF.

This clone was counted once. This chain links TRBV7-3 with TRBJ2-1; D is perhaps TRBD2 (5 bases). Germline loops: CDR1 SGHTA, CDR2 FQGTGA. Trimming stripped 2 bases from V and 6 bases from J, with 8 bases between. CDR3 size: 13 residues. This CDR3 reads CASSLARANEQFF. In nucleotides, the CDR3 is TGTGCCAGCAGCTTAGCGAGGGCCAATGAGCAGTTCTTC.

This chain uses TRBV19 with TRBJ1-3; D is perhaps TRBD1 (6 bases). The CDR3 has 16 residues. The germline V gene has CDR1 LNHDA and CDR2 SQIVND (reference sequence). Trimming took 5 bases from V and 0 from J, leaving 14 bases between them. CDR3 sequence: CASSHRAGSSGNTIYF. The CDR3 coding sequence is TGTGCCAGTAGTCACAGGGCTGGGAGCTCTGGAAACACCATATATTTT. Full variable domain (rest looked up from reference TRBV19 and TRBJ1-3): DGGITQSPKYLFRKEGQNVTLSCEQNLNHDAMYWYRQDPGQGLRLIYYSQIVNDFQKGDIAEGYSVSREKKESFPLTVTSAQKNPTAFYLCASSHRAGSSGNTIYFGEGSWLTVV.

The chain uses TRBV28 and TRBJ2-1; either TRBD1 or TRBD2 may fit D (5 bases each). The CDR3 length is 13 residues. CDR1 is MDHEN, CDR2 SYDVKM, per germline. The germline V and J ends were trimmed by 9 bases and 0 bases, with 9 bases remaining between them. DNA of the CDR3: TGTGCCAGTGAGGGGTACTCCTACAATGAGCAGTTCTTC. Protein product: CASEGYSYNEQFF.

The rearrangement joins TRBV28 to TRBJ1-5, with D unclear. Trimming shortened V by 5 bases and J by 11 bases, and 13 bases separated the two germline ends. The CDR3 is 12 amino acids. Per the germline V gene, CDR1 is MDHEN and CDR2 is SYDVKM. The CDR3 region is CASSAAPSTQHF. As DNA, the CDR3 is TGTGCCAGCAGTGCGGCCCCAAGCACCCAGCATTTT.

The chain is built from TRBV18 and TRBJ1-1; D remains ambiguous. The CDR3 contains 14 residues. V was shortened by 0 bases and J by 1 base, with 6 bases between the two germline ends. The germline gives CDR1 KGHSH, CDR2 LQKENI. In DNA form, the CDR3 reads TGTGCCAGCTCACCACCGTCTGGGAACACTGAAGCTTTCTTT. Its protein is CASSPPSGNTEAFF.

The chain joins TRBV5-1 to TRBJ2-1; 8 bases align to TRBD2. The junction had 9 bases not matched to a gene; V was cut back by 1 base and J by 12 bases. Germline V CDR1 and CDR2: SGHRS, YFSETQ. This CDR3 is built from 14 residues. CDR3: CASSLSRLALPQFF. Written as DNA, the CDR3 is TGCGCCAGCAGCTTGTCAAGACTAGCGTTACCGCAGTTCTTC.

The CDR3 coding sequence is TGTGCCAGCAGTTTATCCGGGACAGGGGCACAAGAGACCCAGTACTTC. Translating gives CASSLSGTGAQETQYF. The V gene is TRBV28, the J gene TRBJ2-5, with 10 bases lining up with TRBD1. This CDR3 spans 16 amino acids. Germline V gives CDR1 MDHEN, CDR2 SYDVKM. Trimming cost V 1 base and J 2 bases; bases outside gene matches: 4.

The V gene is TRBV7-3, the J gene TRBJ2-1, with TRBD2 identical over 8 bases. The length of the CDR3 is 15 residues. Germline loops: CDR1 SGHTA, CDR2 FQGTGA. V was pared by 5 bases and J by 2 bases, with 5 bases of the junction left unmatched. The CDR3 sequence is CASSPPGLAYNEQFF. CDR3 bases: TGTGCCAGCAGCCCTCCGGGACTAGCCTACAATGAGCAGTTCTTC.

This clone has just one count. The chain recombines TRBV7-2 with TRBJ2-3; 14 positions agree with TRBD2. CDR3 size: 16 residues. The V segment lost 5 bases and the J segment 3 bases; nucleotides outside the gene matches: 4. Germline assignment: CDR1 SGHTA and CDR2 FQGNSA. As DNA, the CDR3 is TGTGCCAGCAGCATCGGGACTAGCGGGAGTACAGATACGCAGTATTTT. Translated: CASSIGTSGSTDTQYF.

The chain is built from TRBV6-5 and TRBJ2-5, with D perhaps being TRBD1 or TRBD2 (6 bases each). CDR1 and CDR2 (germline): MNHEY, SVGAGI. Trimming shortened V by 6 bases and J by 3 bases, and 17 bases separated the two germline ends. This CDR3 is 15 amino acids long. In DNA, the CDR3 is TGTGCCAGCAGCTCCGCCGGGGGCGGGGAAGAGACCCAGTACTTC. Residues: CASSSAGGGEETQYF.